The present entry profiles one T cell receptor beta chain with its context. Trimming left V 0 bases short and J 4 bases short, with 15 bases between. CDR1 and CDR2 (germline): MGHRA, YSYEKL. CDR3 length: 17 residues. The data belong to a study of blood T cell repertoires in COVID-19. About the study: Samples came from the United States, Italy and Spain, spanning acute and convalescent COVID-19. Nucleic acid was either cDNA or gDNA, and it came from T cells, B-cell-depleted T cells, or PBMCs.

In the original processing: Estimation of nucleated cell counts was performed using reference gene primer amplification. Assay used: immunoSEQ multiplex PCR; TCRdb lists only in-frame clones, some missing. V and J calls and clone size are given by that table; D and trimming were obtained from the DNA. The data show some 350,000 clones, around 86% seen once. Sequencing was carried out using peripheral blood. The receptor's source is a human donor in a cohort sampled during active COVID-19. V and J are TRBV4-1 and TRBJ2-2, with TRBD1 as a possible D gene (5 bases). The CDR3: CASSQEVRVRFTGELFF. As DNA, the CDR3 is TGCGCCAGCAGCCAAGAGGTCAGGGTAAGATTCACCGGGGAGCTGTTTTTT.